One sample yielded the 18 T cell receptor beta chains listed below, sequenced in a study of early T cells in non-severe SARS-CoV-2 infection. TCRdb processed the 5' RACE reads anew with MiXCR; each CDR3 protein has one entry. The sample holds under 140,000 distinct CDR3 sequences; over 10% are singletons and the top ten take about 3.8%. The sequencing here drew on whole blood, taken at baseline. Receptor source: an adult who was a healthcare worker with PCR-confirmed SARS-CoV-2 infection or an uninfected control (not recorded which).

Regarding this clonotype: No conserved phenylalanine or tryptophan is present at the end of the CDR3, so a read error is the likely explanation. The DNA is omitted, as the CDR3 cannot be located on it reliably, and the CDR3 follows TCRdb's listing. This chain joins TRBV6-4 and TRBJ2-3; the table assigns TRBD2, which was not confirmed against the DNA. Germline V lookup: CDR1 MRHNA, CDR2 SNTAGT. Both ends counted, the CDR3 spans 14 residues. The CDR3 sequence: CASSPAGGPKYCVS.

This clonotype has a handful of counts. The J gene is TRBJ2-3, the V gene TRBV27; 13 nucleotides align to TRBD2. J was trimmed by 3 bases and V by 4 bases; bases with no gene match: 10. The CDR3 loop spans 18 amino acids. Germline V gene sequence: CDR1 MNHEY, CDR2 SMNVEV (reference sequence). CDR3 sequence: CASSSGLAGVPKTDTQYF. Written as DNA, the CDR3 is TGTGCCAGCAGTTCCGGACTAGCGGGGGTGCCAAAGACAGATACGCAGTATTTT.

The sample holds many counts of this clonotype. The chain combines TRBV2 with TRBJ1-1; possible D gene TRBD1, 5 bases. Per the germline V gene, CDR1 is SNHLY and CDR2 is FYNNEI. V was trimmed by 1 base and J by 1 base, leaving 7 bases between them. This CDR3 comprises 14 residues. CDR3 nucleotides: TGTGCCAGCAGTGAAGTTGGGGGGAACACTGAAGCTTTCTTT. Amino acid sequence: CASSEVGGNTEAFF.

The chain employs TRBV15 and TRBJ2-7; 8 nucleotides line up with TRBD1. This CDR3 is 17 amino acids long. Trimming removed 2 bases from V and 1 base from J; junction bases left unmatched: 10. Germline assignment: CDR1 LNHNV and CDR2 YYDKDF (reference sequence). The CDR3 bases are TGTGCCACCAGCAGACTGCTACCGACAGGGGAATCCTACGAGCAGTACTTC. It yields the protein CATSRLLPTGESYEQYF.

This clonotype was detected many times. The rearrangement joins TRBV25-1 to TRBJ1-6, with a weak D call TRBD1 (6 bases). Germline lookup yields CDR1 MGHDK and CDR2 SYGVNS. Trimming left V 5 bases short and J 7 bases short, with 9 bases between. This CDR3 is built from 13 residues. DNA of the CDR3: TGTGCCAGCAGTCACACAGGGAATTCACCCCTCCACTTT. The encoded protein is CASSHTGNSPLHF.

The chain joins TRBV4-1 to TRBJ2-2; 7 positions match TRBD1. Trimming cost V 5 bases and J 4 bases; bases outside gene matches: 7. The CDR3 consists of 15 residues. From germline, CDR1 is MGHRA and CDR2 YSYEKL. Here the CDR3 DNA reads TGCGCCAGCAGCGCAAAACAGGGGAGCACCGGGGAGCTGTTTTTT. It specifies CASSAKQGSTGELFF.

This clonotype was detected only a few times. CDR3 loop: CASSESNGGRTNEQFF. DNA of the CDR3: TGCGCCAGCAGTGAGTCGAACGGGGGTCGAACCAATGAGCAGTTCTTC. The chain has TRBV10-1 and TRBJ2-1; TRBD2 might be the D (6 bases). The CDR3 has 16 amino acids. V lost 0 bases and J lost 6, with 15 bases in between. From germline, CDR1 is WNHNN and CDR2 SYGVQD (reference sequence).

This clonotype was observed a few times. This chain links TRBV6-5 with TRBJ2-3, with a tentative D call TRBD1 (5 bases). This CDR3 has 15 amino acids. Trimming removed 2 bases from V and 5 bases from J, with 14 bases in between. Germline CDR1 is MNHEY and CDR2 is SVGAGI. The CDR3 protein is CASSYGGQGIDTQYF. The CDR3 region has the DNA TGTGCCAGCAGTTACGGTGGGCAGGGAATAGATACGCAGTATTTT.

The J gene is TRBJ1-5, the V gene TRBV6-5; perhaps TRBD1 as D (6 bases). V was cut by 6 bases and J by 1 base, with 22 bases left in between. Looked up from germline, CDR1 is MNHEY and CDR2 is SVGAGI. The CDR3 loop spans 18 amino acids. CDR3 nucleotide sequence: TGTGCCAGCAGGGAGACAGGTACTCATAGTCGGAGCAATCAGCCCCAGCATTTT. This translates into CASRETGTHSRSNQPQHF.

The rearrangement joins TRBV7-9 to TRBJ1-3; 8 positions agree with TRBD1. The CDR3 runs 17 residues. Germline V gene data show CDR1 as SEHNR and CDR2 as FQNEAQ (reference sequence). V shed 4 bases and J 0 bases; nucleotides not matched to a gene: 8. CDR3 protein: CASSSGQGRISGNTIYF. CDR3 bases: TGTGCCAGCAGCTCTGGACAGGGAAGAATCTCTGGAAACACCATATATTTT. Filled out from reference TRBV7-9 and TRBJ1-3, the complete variable domain reads DTGVSQNPRHKITKRGQNVTFRCDPISEHNRLYWYRQTLGQGPEFLTYFQNEAQLEKSRLLSDRFSAERPKGSFSTLEIQRTEQGDSAMYLCASSSGQGRISGNTIYFGEGSWLTVV.

V usage is TRBV20-1 and J usage is TRBJ2-3, with D possibly matching TRBD2 (6 bases). Germline V gene lookup returns CDR1 DFQATT and CDR2 SNEGSKA (reference sequence). Trimming removed 4 bases from V and 8 bases from J, with 25 bases in between. This CDR3 comprises 16 residues. CDR3 protein: CSAIPLGRGPGRTQYF. CDR3 nucleotides: TGCAGTGCTATCCCTTTGGGGCGGGGCCCTGGCCGTACGCAGTATTTT.

The V call is TRBV2, the J call TRBJ2-2; D not resolved. V was trimmed by 0 bases and J by 6 bases, leaving 8 bases between them. The germline V gene has CDR1 SNHLY and CDR2 FYNNEI. The CDR3 contains 14 residues. In DNA form, the CDR3 reads TGTGCCAGCAGTGAAGCTGAGGTCGCCGGGGAGCTGTTTTTT. Protein sequence: CASSEAEVAGELFF.

This clonotype was seen a single time. The chain couples TRBV28 to TRBJ2-3; D is possibly TRBD1 (5 bases). The germline gives CDR1 MDHEN, CDR2 SYDVKM. This CDR3 has 17 amino acids. Trimming pared 6 bases from V and 1 base from J, leaving 20 bases between. The CDR3: CASSKLQGRKGTDTQYF. The DNA of the CDR3 is TGTGCCAGCAGCAAACTTCAGGGTCGAAAAGGCACAGATACGCAGTATTTT.

At least ten counts were recorded for this clonotype. The chain combines TRBV12-3 or TRBV12-4 with TRBJ1-1, with D tentatively TRBD1 (6 bases). V lost 1 base and J lost 4, with 10 bases in between. CDR3 length: 14 amino acids. CDR3 sequence reads: CASSLGGGGTEAFF. CDR3 sequence (DNA): TGTGCCAGCAGTTTAGGTGGAGGGGGCACTGAAGCTTTCTTT.

The sample holds many counts of this clonotype. The V call is TRBV19, the J call TRBJ2-5; 9 bases line up with TRBD1. Trimming at V came to 3 bases and at J to 6 bases, leaving 11 bases not matched to a gene. This CDR3 is built from 16 residues. CDR1 is LNHDA, CDR2 SQIVND, per germline (reference sequence). The CDR3 DNA is TGTGCCAGTAGTATTGGGACAGGGAGGACTGGAAAGACCCAGTACTTC. Translating gives CASSIGTGRTGKTQYF.

This clonotype was seen at least ten times. J is TRBJ1-1 and V is TRBV5-1; no clear D. Trimming pared 4 bases from V and 4 bases from J, leaving 8 bases between. The CDR3 has 12 residues. CDR1 is SGHRS, CDR2 YFSETQ, per germline. CDR3 residues: CASSPDLTEAFF. DNA of the CDR3: TGCGCCAGCAGCCCGGACCTCACTGAAGCTTTCTTT.

This rearrangement joins TRBV21-1 to TRBJ2-7; TRBD1, the D gene given by the table, was not confirmed from the DNA. TRBV21-1 is a recognized pseudogene. The CDR3 loop spans 16 amino acids. The CDR3 is CASSSLWGQQSYEQYF. The CDR3 DNA reads as TGTGCCAGCAGCTCGCTTTGGGGACAGCAGTCCTACGAGCAGTACTTC.

The chain recombines TRBV15 with TRBJ2-3, with TRBD1 as a possible D gene (5 bases). Germline V CDR1 and CDR2: LNHNV, YYDKDF (reference sequence). The CDR3 consists of 14 residues. V was pared by 2 bases and J by 4 bases, with 10 bases between. CDR3 residues: CATSRQGMADTQYF. CDR3 DNA sequence: TGTGCCACCAGCAGACAGGGTATGGCAGATACGCAGTATTTT.